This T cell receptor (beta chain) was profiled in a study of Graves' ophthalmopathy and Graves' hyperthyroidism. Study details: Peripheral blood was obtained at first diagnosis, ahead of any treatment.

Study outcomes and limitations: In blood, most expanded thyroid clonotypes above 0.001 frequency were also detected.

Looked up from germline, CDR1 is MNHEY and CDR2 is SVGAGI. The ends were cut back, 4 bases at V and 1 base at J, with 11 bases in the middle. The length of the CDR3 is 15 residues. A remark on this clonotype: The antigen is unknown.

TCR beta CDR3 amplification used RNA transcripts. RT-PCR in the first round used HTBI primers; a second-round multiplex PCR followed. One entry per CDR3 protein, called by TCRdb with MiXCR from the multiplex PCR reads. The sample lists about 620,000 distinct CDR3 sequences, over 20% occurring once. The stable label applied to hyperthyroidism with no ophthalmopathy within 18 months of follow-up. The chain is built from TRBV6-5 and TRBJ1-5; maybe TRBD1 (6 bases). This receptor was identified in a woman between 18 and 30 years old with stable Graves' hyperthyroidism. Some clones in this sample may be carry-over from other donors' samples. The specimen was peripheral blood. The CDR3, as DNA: TGTGCCAGCAGTTCAGGGGCAGAGAGCAATCAGCCCCAGCATTTT. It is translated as CASSSGAESNQPQHF.